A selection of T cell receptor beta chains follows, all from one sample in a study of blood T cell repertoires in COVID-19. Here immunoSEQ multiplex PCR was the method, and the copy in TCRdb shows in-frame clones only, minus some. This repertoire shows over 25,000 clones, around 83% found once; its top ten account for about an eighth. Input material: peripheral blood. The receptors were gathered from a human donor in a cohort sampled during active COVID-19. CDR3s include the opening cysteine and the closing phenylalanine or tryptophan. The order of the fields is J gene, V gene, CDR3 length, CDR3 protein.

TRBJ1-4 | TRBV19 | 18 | CASSIAVNRRDRGRKLFF
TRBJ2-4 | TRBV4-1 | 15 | CASSQGRGNWDIQYF
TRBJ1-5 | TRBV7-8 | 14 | CASSPWGGPQPQHF
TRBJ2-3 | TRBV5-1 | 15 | CASSLVSGGGDTQYF
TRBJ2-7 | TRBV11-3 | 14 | CASSPWDRPYEQYF
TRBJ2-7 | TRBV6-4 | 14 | CASSQRAGDYEQYF
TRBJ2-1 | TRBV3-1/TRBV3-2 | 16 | CASSQEGQRTYNEQFF
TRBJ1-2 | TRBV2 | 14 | CASSETGTNYGYTF
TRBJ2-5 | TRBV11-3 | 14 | CASSFSGSRETQYF
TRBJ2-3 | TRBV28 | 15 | CASSTAGANTDTQYF
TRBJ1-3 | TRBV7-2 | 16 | CASSSQAGLSGNTIYF
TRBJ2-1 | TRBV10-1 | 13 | CASSAGVGNEQFF